The rows below give T cell receptor beta chains drawn from one sample of a study of T-cell reconstitution after alpha-beta-depleted transplantation in children. TCRdb re-called the PCR reads with MiXCR, one entry per CDR3 protein. The sample has 450,000 to 600,000 distinct CDR3 sequences; about 30% are singletons. The starting material was PBMCs from the stem cell graft donor, obtained from the stem cell graft. The receptor set was obtained from a human donor who donated a stem cell graft to a child with aplastic anemia. Both conserved end residues are part of each CDR3. The order of the fields is V gene, D gene, clone size, J gene, CDR3 protein, CDR3 DNA. The D gene is left open where the match is weak. Clone size appears in some rows only: once, few, many, or a class for an expanded clone.

v_gene: TRBV3-1; d_gene: TRBD1; abundance: NA; j_gene: TRBJ2-4; CDR3aa: CASSPLTGNSGNIQYF; CDR3nt: TGTGCCAGCAGCCCGCTGACAGGGAATAGTGGGAACATTCAGTACTTC
v_gene: TRBV7-2; d_gene: NA; abundance: few; j_gene: TRBJ1-2; CDR3aa: CASSLVKNGYTF; CDR3nt: TGTGCCAGCAGCTTGGTGAAGAATGGCTACACCTTC
v_gene: TRBV20-1; d_gene: NA; abundance: NA; j_gene: TRBJ1-4; CDR3aa: CSANLLLGHNPTNEKLFF; CDR3nt: TGCAGTGCTAATCTGCTTCTGGGACACAATCCAACTAATGAAAAACTGTTTTTT
v_gene: TRBV20-1; d_gene: NA; abundance: NA; j_gene: TRBJ2-1; CDR3aa: CSARKPSGYNEQFF; CDR3nt: TGCAGTGCTAGGAAACCTAGTGGTTACAATGAGCAGTTCTTC
v_gene: TRBV28; d_gene: NA; abundance: few; j_gene: TRBJ1-1; CDR3aa: CASRLAKGHSNTEAFF; CDR3nt: TGTGCCAGCAGACTGGCGAAGGGACATTCGAACACTGAAGCTTTCTTT
v_gene: TRBV5-1; d_gene: NA; abundance: few; j_gene: TRBJ2-1; CDR3aa: CASSPLQGNEQFF; CDR3nt: TGCGCCAGCAGTCCATTACAGGGTAATGAGCAGTTCTTC
v_gene: TRBV12-3/TRBV12-4; d_gene: NA; abundance: few; j_gene: TRBJ1-2; CDR3aa: CASSPSENYGYTF; CDR3nt: TGTGCCAGCAGCCCCTCGGAGAACTATGGCTACACCTTC
v_gene: TRBV29-1; d_gene: TRBD2; abundance: NA; j_gene: TRBJ2-2; CDR3aa: CSVIVQSGRNTGELFF; CDR3nt: TGCAGCGTTATCGTACAAAGCGGGAGGAACACCGGGGAGCTGTTTTTT
v_gene: TRBV4-3; d_gene: NA; abundance: few; j_gene: TRBJ1-2; CDR3aa: CASSQAIGMHYGYTF; CDR3nt: TGCGCCAGCAGCCAAGCCATAGGGATGCACTATGGCTACACCTTC
v_gene: TRBV6-5; d_gene: TRBD2; abundance: NA; j_gene: TRBJ2-2; CDR3aa: CASISTWGTRITGELFF; CDR3nt: TGTGCCAGCATTTCTACCTGGGGGACTAGAATAACCGGGGAGCTGTTTTTT
v_gene: TRBV29-1; d_gene: NA; abundance: NA; j_gene: TRBJ2-5; CDR3aa: CSVVAGDYQETQYF; CDR3nt: TGCAGCGTTGTGGCAGGAGACTACCAAGAGACCCAGTACTTC
v_gene: TRBV4-3; d_gene: NA; abundance: NA; j_gene: TRBJ1-3; CDR3aa: CASSFGRQEGNTIYF; CDR3nt: TGCGCCAGCAGTTTTGGGCGGCAGGAAGGAAACACCATATATTTT
v_gene: TRBV29-1; d_gene: NA; abundance: NA; j_gene: TRBJ1-1; CDR3aa: CSGLRGALGTEAFF; CDR3nt: TGCAGCGGGCTTCGGGGGGCGCTGGGCACTGAAGCTTTCTTT
v_gene: TRBV6-5; d_gene: TRBD1; abundance: NA; j_gene: TRBJ2-1; CDR3aa: CASSYNRDRLHNEQFF; CDR3nt: TGTGCCAGCAGTTACAACCGGGACAGGCTGCACAATGAGCAGTTCTTC
v_gene: TRBV10-3; d_gene: NA; abundance: NA; j_gene: TRBJ2-3; CDR3aa: CAISAEGTYADTQYF; CDR3nt: TGTGCCATCAGTGCCGAGGGGACTTATGCAGATACGCAGTATTTT
v_gene: TRBV20-1; d_gene: NA; abundance: NA; j_gene: TRBJ2-2; CDR3aa: CSASTWDTGELFF; CDR3nt: TGCAGTGCTAGTACCTGGGACACCGGGGAGCTGTTTTTT
v_gene: TRBV19; d_gene: NA; abundance: NA; j_gene: TRBJ2-5; CDR3aa: CASSMASTQETQYF; CDR3nt: TGTGCCAGTAGTATGGCCTCTACCCAAGAGACCCAGTACTTC
v_gene: TRBV3-1; d_gene: NA; abundance: NA; j_gene: TRBJ2-5; CDR3aa: CASSQGAQVGKTQYF; CDR3nt: TGTGCCAGCAGCCAAGGTGCACAGGTGGGGAAGACCCAGTACTTC
v_gene: TRBV6-1; d_gene: NA; abundance: NA; j_gene: TRBJ1-2; CDR3aa: CASRLQRGYGYTF; CDR3nt: TGTGCCAGCAGACTCCAGCGCGGCTATGGCTACACCTTC
v_gene: TRBV5-1; d_gene: NA; abundance: NA; j_gene: TRBJ1-2; CDR3aa: CASSNKTGYGYTF; CDR3nt: TGCGCCAGCAGCAACAAGACAGGCTATGGCTACACCTTC
v_gene: TRBV5-1; d_gene: NA; abundance: few; j_gene: TRBJ2-3; CDR3aa: CASSRGAEVADTQYF; CDR3nt: TGCGCCAGCTCCCGAGGAGCGGAGGTTGCAGATACGCAGTATTTT
v_gene: TRBV18; d_gene: NA; abundance: NA; j_gene: TRBJ2-7; CDR3aa: CASSPQTGTPAAEQYF; CDR3nt: TGTGCCAGCTCACCTCAAACCGGGACCCCGGCCGCCGAGCAGTACTTC
v_gene: TRBV14; d_gene: NA; abundance: few; j_gene: TRBJ2-1; CDR3aa: CASSQRGNPILLYNEQFF; CDR3nt: TGTGCCAGCAGCCAAAGAGGGAACCCAATATTATTATACAATGAGCAGTTCTTC
v_gene: TRBV4-3; d_gene: NA; abundance: NA; j_gene: TRBJ2-7; CDR3aa: CASSQDSSKGRLEQYF; CDR3nt: TGCGCCAGCAGCCAAGATTCCTCAAAGGGCCGTCTCGAGCAGTACTTC
v_gene: TRBV9; d_gene: TRBD2; abundance: NA; j_gene: TRBJ2-1; CDR3aa: CASIPSGLAYNEQFF; CDR3nt: TGTGCCAGCATTCCCTCCGGACTAGCCTACAATGAGCAGTTCTTC
v_gene: TRBV24-1; d_gene: NA; abundance: NA; j_gene: TRBJ2-4; CDR3aa: CATSDPKYF; CDR3nt: TGTGCCACCAGTGATCCCAAGTACTTC
v_gene: TRBV9; d_gene: TRBD2; abundance: NA; j_gene: TRBJ2-3; CDR3aa: CASGSRGGSRDTQYF; CDR3nt: TGTGCCAGCGGCTCCCGAGGCGGGAGTAGGGATACGCAGTATTTT
v_gene: TRBV11-3; d_gene: NA; abundance: few; j_gene: TRBJ1-1; CDR3aa: CASSLVTGPTEAFF; CDR3nt: TGTGCCAGCAGCTTAGTGACAGGACCCACTGAAGCTTTCTTT
v_gene: TRBV4-2; d_gene: NA; abundance: NA; j_gene: TRBJ1-5; CDR3aa: CASSQDSFGLYQPQHF; CDR3nt: TGTGCCAGCAGCCAAGATAGTTTTGGCCTATATCAGCCCCAGCATTTT
v_gene: TRBV20-1; d_gene: TRBD2; abundance: few; j_gene: TRBJ2-7; CDR3aa: CSASSGSDYEQYF; CDR3nt: TGCAGTGCTAGTAGCGGGAGTGACTACGAGCAGTACTTC
v_gene: TRBV2; d_gene: NA; abundance: once; j_gene: TRBJ2-2; CDR3aa: CASRAEGTGELFF; CDR3nt: TGTGCCAGCAGGGCTGAAGGTACCGGGGAGCTGTTTTTT
v_gene: TRBV30; d_gene: TRBD1; abundance: few; j_gene: TRBJ1-4; CDR3aa: CAWSETGGSEKLFF; CDR3nt: TGTGCCTGGAGTGAAACAGGGGGGAGTGAAAAACTGTTTTTT
v_gene: TRBV5-1; d_gene: NA; abundance: NA; j_gene: TRBJ2-2; CDR3aa: CASSPGIANTGELFF; CDR3nt: TGCGCCAGCAGCCCAGGGATCGCGAACACCGGGGAGCTGTTTTTT
v_gene: TRBV11-3; d_gene: NA; abundance: few; j_gene: TRBJ2-1; CDR3aa: CASSFDGPNNEQFF; CDR3nt: TGTGCCAGCAGCTTCGACGGGCCCAACAATGAGCAGTTCTTC
v_gene: TRBV7-2; d_gene: NA; abundance: few; j_gene: TRBJ1-1; CDR3aa: CASTFPIGMGTEAFF; CDR3nt: TGTGCCAGCACCTTTCCGATAGGGATGGGCACTGAAGCTTTCTTT
v_gene: TRBV20-1; d_gene: NA; abundance: few; j_gene: TRBJ2-3; CDR3aa: CSAREEDTQYF; CDR3nt: TGCAGTGCTAGAGAGGAAGATACGCAGTATTTT
v_gene: TRBV20-1; d_gene: TRBD2; abundance: many; j_gene: TRBJ2-2; CDR3aa: CSARDLRTSGYTGELFF; CDR3nt: TGCAGTGCTAGAGATCTAAGGACTAGCGGATACACCGGGGAGCTGTTTTTT
v_gene: TRBV24-1; d_gene: TRBD2; abundance: NA; j_gene: TRBJ2-1; CDR3aa: CATRGTSGRYNEQFF; CDR3nt: TGTGCCACCAGGGGGACTAGCGGGCGTTACAATGAGCAGTTCTTC
v_gene: TRBV7-2; d_gene: NA; abundance: NA; j_gene: TRBJ2-3; CDR3aa: CASSPHGAGWADTQYF; CDR3nt: TGTGCCAGCAGCCCCCATGGGGCGGGATGGGCAGATACGCAGTATTTT
v_gene: TRBV6-4; d_gene: NA; abundance: NA; j_gene: TRBJ2-1; CDR3aa: CASSPGGPDYNEQFF; CDR3nt: TGTGCCAGCAGTCCCGGCGGCCCAGACTACAATGAGCAGTTCTTC
v_gene: TRBV20-1; d_gene: TRBD1; abundance: few; j_gene: TRBJ2-2; CDR3aa: CSARRTTGGELFF; CDR3nt: TGCAGTGCTCGAAGGACGACAGGGGGCGAGCTGTTTTTT
v_gene: TRBV7-2; d_gene: TRBD1; abundance: NA; j_gene: TRBJ2-2; CDR3aa: CASSWGTGILGELFF; CDR3nt: TGTGCCAGCAGCTGGGGGACAGGGATTCTCGGGGAGCTGTTTTTT
v_gene: TRBV6-5; d_gene: TRBD1; abundance: NA; j_gene: TRBJ2-1; CDR3aa: CASSYSPTGANEQFF; CDR3nt: TGTGCCAGCAGTTACTCTCCGACAGGGGCTAACGAGCAGTTCTTC
v_gene: TRBV19; d_gene: NA; abundance: NA; j_gene: TRBJ1-2; CDR3aa: CASIISSGQQNYGYTF; CDR3nt: TGTGCCAGTATCATAAGTAGTGGACAGCAAAACTATGGCTACACCTTC
v_gene: TRBV7-9; d_gene: TRBD1; abundance: NA; j_gene: TRBJ2-7; CDR3aa: CASSLALRTGADYEQYF; CDR3nt: TGTGCCAGCAGCTTAGCGTTACGGACAGGGGCAGACTACGAGCAGTACTTC